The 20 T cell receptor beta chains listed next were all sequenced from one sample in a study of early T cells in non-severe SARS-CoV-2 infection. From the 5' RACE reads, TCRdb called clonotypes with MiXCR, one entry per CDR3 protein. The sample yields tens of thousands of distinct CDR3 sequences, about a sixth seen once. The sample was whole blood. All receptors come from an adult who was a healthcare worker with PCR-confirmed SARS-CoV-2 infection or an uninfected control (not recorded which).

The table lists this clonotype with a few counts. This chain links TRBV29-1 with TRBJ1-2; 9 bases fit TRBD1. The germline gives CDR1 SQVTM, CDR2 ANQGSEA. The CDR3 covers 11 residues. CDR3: CSAWTGEVGTF. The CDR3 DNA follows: TGCAGTGCCTGGACAGGGGAGGTCGGCACCTTC.

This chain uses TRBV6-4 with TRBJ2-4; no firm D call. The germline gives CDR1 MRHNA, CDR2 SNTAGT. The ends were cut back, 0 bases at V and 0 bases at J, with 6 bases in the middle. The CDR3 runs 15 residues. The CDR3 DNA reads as TGTGCCAGCAGTGACTCAGAGTTAGCCAAAAACATTCAGTACTTC. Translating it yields CASSDSELAKNIQYF.

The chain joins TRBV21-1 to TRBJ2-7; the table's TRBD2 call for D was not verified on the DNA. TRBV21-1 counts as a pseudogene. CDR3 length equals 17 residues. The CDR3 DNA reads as TGTGCCAGCAGCAAAACCCCTAGCGGGGGGAGCTCCTACGAGCAGTACTTC. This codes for CASSKTPSGGSSYEQYF.

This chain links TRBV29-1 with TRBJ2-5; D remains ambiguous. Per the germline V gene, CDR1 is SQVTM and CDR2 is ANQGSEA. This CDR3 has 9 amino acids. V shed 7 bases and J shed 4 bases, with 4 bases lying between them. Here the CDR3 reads CSDRETQYF. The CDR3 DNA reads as TGCAGCGACAGAGAGACCCAGTACTTC.

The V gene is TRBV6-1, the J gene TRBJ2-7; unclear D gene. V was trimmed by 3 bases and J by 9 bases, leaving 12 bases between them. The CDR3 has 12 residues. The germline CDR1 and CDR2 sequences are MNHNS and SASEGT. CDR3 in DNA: TGTGCCAGCAGTGACGGTGGAGATAGGCAGTACTTC. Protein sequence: CASSDGGDRQYF.

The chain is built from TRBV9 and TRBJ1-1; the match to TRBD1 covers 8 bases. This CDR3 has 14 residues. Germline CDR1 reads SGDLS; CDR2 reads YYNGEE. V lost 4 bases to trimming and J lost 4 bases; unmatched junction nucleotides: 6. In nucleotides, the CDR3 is TGTGCCAGCAGCTTATCCGACAGGGGCACTGAAGCTTTCTTT. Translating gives CASSLSDRGTEAFF. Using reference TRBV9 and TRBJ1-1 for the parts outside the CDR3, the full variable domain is DSGVTQTPKHLITATGQRVTLRCSPRSGDLSVYWYQQSLDQGLQFLIQYYNGEERAKGNILERFSAQQFPDLHSELNLSSLELGDSALYFCASSLSDRGTEAFFGQGTRLTVV.

The CDR3 protein is CSARDLPGRYEKLFF. The CDR3 nucleotides read TGCAGTGCTAGAGATCTGCCCGGTCGGTATGAAAAACTGTTTTTT. The chain is built from TRBV20-1 and TRBJ1-4; no definite D call. The germline gives CDR1 DFQATT, CDR2 SNEGSKA (reference sequence). This CDR3 contains 15 residues. Trimming cost V 0 bases and J 6 bases, with 14 bases left between them.

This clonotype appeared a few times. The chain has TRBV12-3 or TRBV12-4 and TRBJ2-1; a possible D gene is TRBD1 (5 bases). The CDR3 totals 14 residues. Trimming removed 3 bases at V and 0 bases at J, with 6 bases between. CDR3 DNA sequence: TGTGCCAGCAGTTTCGACAGCTCCTACAATGAGCAGTTCTTC. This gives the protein CASSFDSSYNEQFF.

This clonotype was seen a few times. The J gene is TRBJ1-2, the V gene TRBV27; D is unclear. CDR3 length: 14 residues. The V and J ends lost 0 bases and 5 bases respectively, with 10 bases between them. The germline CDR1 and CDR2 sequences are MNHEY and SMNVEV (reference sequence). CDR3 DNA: TGTGCCAGCAGTTTATCTGCCAGGACGTATGGCTACACCTTC. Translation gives CASSLSARTYGYTF.

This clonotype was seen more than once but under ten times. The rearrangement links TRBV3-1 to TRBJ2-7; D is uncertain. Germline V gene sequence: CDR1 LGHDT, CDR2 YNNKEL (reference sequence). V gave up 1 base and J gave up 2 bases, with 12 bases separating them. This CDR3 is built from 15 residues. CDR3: CASSQGSWQTYEQYF. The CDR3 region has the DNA TGTGCCAGCAGCCAAGGGTCTTGGCAGACCTACGAGCAGTACTTC.

The CDR3 sequence: CASSYDLGGPTDTQYF. CDR3 in DNA: TGTGCCAGCAGTTACGACTTGGGGGGGCCCACAGATACGCAGTATTTT. The rearrangement uses TRBV6-8 and TRBJ2-3; tentatively, D is TRBD2 (7 bases). Germline V lookup: CDR1 MNHGY, CDR2 SAAAGT. V lost 2 bases and J 2 bases, leaving 14 bases between the germline ends. The CDR3 is 16 amino acids.

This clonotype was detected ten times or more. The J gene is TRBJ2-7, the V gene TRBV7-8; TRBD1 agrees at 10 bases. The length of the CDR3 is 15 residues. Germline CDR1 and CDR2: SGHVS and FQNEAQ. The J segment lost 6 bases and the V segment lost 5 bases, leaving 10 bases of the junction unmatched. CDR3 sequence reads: CASSVRDRGLGEQYF. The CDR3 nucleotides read TGTGCCAGCAGCGTAAGGGACAGGGGCTTGGGCGAGCAGTACTTC.

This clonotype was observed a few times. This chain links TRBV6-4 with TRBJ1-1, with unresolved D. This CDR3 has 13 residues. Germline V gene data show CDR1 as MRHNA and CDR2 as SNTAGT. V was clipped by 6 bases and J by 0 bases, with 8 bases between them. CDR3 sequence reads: CASSASLNTEAFF. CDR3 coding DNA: TGTGCCAGCAGCGCCAGCTTGAACACTGAAGCTTTCTTT.

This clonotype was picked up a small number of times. CDR3 region: CASSTGRSSYNEQFF. CDR3 sequence (DNA): TGTGCCAGTAGTACAGGCAGGAGCTCCTACAATGAGCAGTTCTTC. This chain links TRBV19 with TRBJ2-1; D is ambiguous. V lost 4 bases, J lost 0 bases, and 10 bases lay in between. This CDR3 has 15 residues. Germline lookup yields CDR1 LNHDA and CDR2 SQIVND (reference sequence).

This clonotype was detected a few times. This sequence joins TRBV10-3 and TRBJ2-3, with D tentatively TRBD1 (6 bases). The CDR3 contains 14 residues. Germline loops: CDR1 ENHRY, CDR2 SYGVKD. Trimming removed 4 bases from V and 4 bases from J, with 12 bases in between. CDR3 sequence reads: CAISARTVADTQYF. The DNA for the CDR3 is TGTGCCATCAGTGCTAGGACAGTAGCAGATACGCAGTATTTT.

CDR3 region: CASSLAASGRWADTQYF. In nucleotides, the CDR3 is TGCGCCAGCAGCTTGGCTGCTAGCGGGAGGTGGGCAGATACGCAGTATTTT. This sequence joins TRBV5-1 and TRBJ2-3; 11 bases align to TRBD2. The CDR3 runs 17 residues. V lost 0 bases to trimming and J lost 4 bases; unmatched junction nucleotides: 7. The germline CDR1 and CDR2 sequences are SGHRS and YFSETQ. Drawing the rest from reference TRBV5-1 and TRBJ2-3, the complete variable domain is KAGVTQTPRYLIKTRGQQVTLSCSPISGHRSVSWYQQTPGQGLQFLFEYFSETQRNKGNFPGRFSGRQFSNSRSEMNVSTLELGDSALYLCASSLAASGRWADTQYFGPGTRLTVL.

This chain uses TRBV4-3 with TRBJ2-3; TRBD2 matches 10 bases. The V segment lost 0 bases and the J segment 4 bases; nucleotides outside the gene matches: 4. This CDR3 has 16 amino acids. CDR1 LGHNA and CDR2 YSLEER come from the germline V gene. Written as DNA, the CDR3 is TGCGCCAGCAGCCAAGATAATCTAGCGGGAGCAGATACGCAGTATTTT. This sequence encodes CASSQDNLAGADTQYF.

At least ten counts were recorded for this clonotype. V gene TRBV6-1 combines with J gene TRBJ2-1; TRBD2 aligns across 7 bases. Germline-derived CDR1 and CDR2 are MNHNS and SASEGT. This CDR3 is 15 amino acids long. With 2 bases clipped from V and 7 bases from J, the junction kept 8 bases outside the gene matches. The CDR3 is CASSEYIGLENEQFF. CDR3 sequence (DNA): TGTGCCAGCAGTGAATATATTGGACTAGAAAATGAGCAGTTCTTC.

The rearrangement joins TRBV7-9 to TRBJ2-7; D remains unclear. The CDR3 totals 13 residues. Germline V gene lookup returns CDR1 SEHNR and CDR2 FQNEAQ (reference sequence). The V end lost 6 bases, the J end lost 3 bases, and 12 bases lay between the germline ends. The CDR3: CASSSLSHYEQYF. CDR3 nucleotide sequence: TGTGCCAGCAGTTCCCTTAGTCACTACGAGCAGTACTTC. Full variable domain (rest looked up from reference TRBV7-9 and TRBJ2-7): DTGVSQNPRHKITKRGQNVTFRCDPISEHNRLYWYRQTLGQGPEFLTYFQNEAQLEKSRLLSDRFSAERPKGSFSTLEIQRTEQGDSAMYLCASSSLSHYEQYFGPGTRLTVT.

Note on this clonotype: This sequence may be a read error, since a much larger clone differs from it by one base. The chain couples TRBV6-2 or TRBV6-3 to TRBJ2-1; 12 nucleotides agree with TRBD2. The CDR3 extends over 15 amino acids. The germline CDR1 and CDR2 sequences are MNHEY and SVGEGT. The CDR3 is CASSRSSGGGNEQLF. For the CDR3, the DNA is TGTGCCAGCAGCCGCTCTAGCGGGGGGGGCAATGAGCAGTTATTC.